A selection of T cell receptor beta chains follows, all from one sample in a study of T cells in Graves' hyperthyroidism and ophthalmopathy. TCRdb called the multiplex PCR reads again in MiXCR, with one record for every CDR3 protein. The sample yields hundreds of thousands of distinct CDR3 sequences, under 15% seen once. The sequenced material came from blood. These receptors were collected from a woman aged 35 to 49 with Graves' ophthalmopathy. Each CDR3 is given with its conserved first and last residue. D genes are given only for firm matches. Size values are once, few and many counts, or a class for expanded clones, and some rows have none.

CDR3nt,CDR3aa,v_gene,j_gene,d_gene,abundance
TGTGCCAGCAGCTTCACAGGGGGGCACCCCTCCTACGAGCAGTACTTC,CASSFTGGHPSYEQYF,TRBV7-2,TRBJ2-7,TRBD1,many
TGTGCCAGCACTCGACAGGGATTAAACTCGAACACCGGGGAGCTGTTTTTT,CASTRQGLNSNTGELFF,TRBV6-1,TRBJ2-2,TRBD1,many
TGTGCCATCAGTGACCCCGGGACAGGGGGAGGCACTGAAGCTTTCTTT,CAISDPGTGGGTEAFF,TRBV10-3,TRBJ1-1,TRBD1,many
TGCGCCAGCAGCATAAACGGTCCGAAGGCCGCCTACGAGCAGTACTTC,CASSINGPKAAYEQYF,TRBV5-1,TRBJ2-7,-,-
TGTGCCTGGATGATAACAGGGGGGGACTATGGCTACACCTTC,CAWMITGGDYGYTF,TRBV30,TRBJ1-2,TRBD1,-
TGTGCCAGCAGCAGACAGCTTGGATATGGCTACACCTTC,CASSRQLGYGYTF,TRBV6-2/TRBV6-3,TRBJ1-2,-,few
TGTGCCAGCAGTTTGAGCTGGGCGTCCACCGGGGAGCTGTTTTTT,CASSLSWASTGELFF,TRBV28,TRBJ2-2,-,many
TGTGCCAGCAACCGAGCGGAAACCTACACAGATACGCAGTATTTT,CASNRAETYTDTQYF,TRBV7-2,TRBJ2-3,-,many
TGTGCCTGGAACGGACAGGGGTTCACTGAAGCTTTCTTT,CAWNGQGFTEAFF,TRBV30,TRBJ1-1,TRBD1,many
TGTGCCAGCAGTGAAGCCAAGTCACACTACAATGAGCAGTTCTTC,CASSEAKSHYNEQFF,TRBV2,TRBJ2-1,-,many
TGTGCCATCAGTGAGTTGAGACAGGGAAACTCTGGGGCCAACGTCCTGACTTTC,CAISELRQGNSGANVLTF,TRBV10-3,TRBJ2-6,TRBD1,many
TGTGCCAGCAGCAAGAGCCACAGGACCGGAAACACCATATATTTT,CASSKSHRTGNTIYF,TRBV13,TRBJ1-3,-,many
TGTGCCAGCAGGCTAGCGGAATCCTACGAGCAGTACTTC,CASRLAESYEQYF,TRBV12-3/TRBV12-4,TRBJ2-7,TRBD2,many
TGTGCCAGCAGTTCGACTAGCGGGACTGACGAGCAGTACTTC,CASSSTSGTDEQYF,TRBV12-3/TRBV12-4,TRBJ2-7,TRBD2,-
TGTGCCAGCAGTTTGGCTGTGGTAGCGGGAGAAGCCTACGAGCAGTACTTC,CASSLAVVAGEAYEQYF,TRBV12-3/TRBV12-4,TRBJ2-7,TRBD2,-
TGTGCCAGCAGCTTAACTACAGGGGAGCTGTTTTTT,CASSLTTGELFF,TRBV7-2,TRBJ2-2,-,many
TGCAGTGCTAGAGGCCAACTGGGCTCGGGGGAGACCCAGTACTTC,CSARGQLGSGETQYF,TRBV20-1,TRBJ2-5,-,many
TGCGCCAGCAGCCAAGATTGGCGACAGATGAACACTGAAGCTTTCTTT,CASSQDWRQMNTEAFF,TRBV4-3,TRBJ1-1,-,few
TGTGCCAGCAGCTTACCCCTGGGTAGCGGGAGATCTAGCGAGCAGTACTTC,CASSLPLGSGRSSEQYF,TRBV11-2,TRBJ2-7,TRBD2,many
TGTGCCAGCAGTTACCCGCAAAGGGTTCAAGAGACCCAGTACTTC,CASSYPQRVQETQYF,TRBV6-5,TRBJ2-5,-,many
TGTGCCACCAGTAACAGGGTCAGCTCCTACGAGCAGTACTTC,CATSNRVSSYEQYF,TRBV24-1,TRBJ2-7,-,many
TGCGCCAGCAGCCAAGACCCCTCCGGCGCGGGTAGATACGAGCAGTACTTC,CASSQDPSGAGRYEQYF,TRBV4-3,TRBJ2-7,-,many
TGTGCCAGCAGCCATCGCCCCTACGAGCAGTACTTC,CASSHRPYEQYF,TRBV6-2/TRBV6-3,TRBJ2-7,-,many
TGCAGTGCCCTGGACCGAGGGGGGAACTATGGCTACACCTTC,CSALDRGGNYGYTF,TRBV20-1,TRBJ1-2,-,many
TGTGCCAGCACCGTTGGGGGGACGCCCACCTACGAGCAGTACTTC,CASTVGGTPTYEQYF,TRBV28,TRBJ2-7,-,many
TGTGCCGGCAGGAGGGGGACAGGGGAAGAAGCTTTCTTT,CAGRRGTGEEAFF,TRBV6-1,TRBJ1-1,TRBD1,many
TGTGCCAGCAGCCCTGCCCCCGGGGAAACCTACGAGCAGTACTTC,CASSPAPGETYEQYF,TRBV7-2,TRBJ2-7,-,many
TGTGCCAGCAGTTACTCTGCGGGAGGGGGCTACGAGCAGTACTTC,CASSYSAGGGYEQYF,TRBV6-5,TRBJ2-7,TRBD2,many
TGTGCCAGCAGTTCCGGCAGGGGAGCGCTTGAAGCTTTCTTT,CASSSGRGALEAFF,TRBV27,TRBJ1-1,-,many
TGTGCCAGCAGCTTACTCGCGGGAGGCCCGGTATACGAGCAGTACTTC,CASSLLAGGPVYEQYF,TRBV7-8,TRBJ2-7,TRBD2,few